One and the same sample provided the 14 T cell receptor beta chains below, sequenced in a study of T cell responses to AZD1222 COVID-19 vaccine. Assay used: immunoSEQ multiplex PCR; TCRdb lists only in-frame clones, some missing. This table holds 250,000 to 300,000 clones, 90% to 95% found once. This sample comprised peripheral blood, obtained 28 days after the second AZD1222 dose. The receptors originated from an adult who received the AZD1222 COVID-19 vaccine.

The rearrangement joins TRBV12-5 to TRBJ2-7; no clear D. The CDR3 has 18 residues. Germline assignment: CDR1 LGHNT and CDR2 FRNRAP. V lost 1 base and J 0 bases, leaving 19 bases between the germline ends. The chain's CDR3 is CASGLAPPPSVNSYEQYF. The CDR3, as DNA: TGTGCTAGTGGTTTGGCCCCACCCCCCAGCGTGAACTCCTACGAGCAGTACTTC. Full variable domain (rest looked up from reference TRBV12-5 and TRBJ2-7): DARVTQTPRHKVTEMGQEVTMRCQPILGHNTVFWYRQTMMQGLELLAYFRNRAPLDDSGMPKDRFSAEMPDATLATLKIQPSEPRDSAVYFCASGLAPPPSVNSYEQYFGPGTRLTVT.

This sequence joins TRBV28 and TRBJ2-1; weak D call: TRBD2 (6 bases). CDR1 is MDHEN, CDR2 SYDVKM, per germline. CDR3 length: 15 residues. Trimming shortened V by 6 bases and J by 3 bases, and 15 bases separated the two germline ends. The CDR3 DNA reads as TGTGCCAGCAGCCGGGGGTGGCAGGGCTACAATGAGCAGTTCTTC. It translates to CASSRGWQGYNEQFF. Full variable domain (remainder filled in from reference TRBV28 and TRBJ2-1): DVKVTQSSRYLVKRTGEKVFLECVQDMDHENMFWYRQDPGLGLRLIYFSYDVKMKEKGDIPEGYSVSREKKERFSLILESASTNQTSMYLCASSRGWQGYNEQFFGPGTRLTVL.

This chain links TRBV24-1 with TRBJ2-3; D is uncertain. The germline gives CDR1 KGHDR, CDR2 SFDVKD. The CDR3 length is 16 residues. V lost 3 bases and J lost 1, with 13 bases in between. The CDR3 DNA reads as TGTGCCACCAGTGATCAACCCCGGACCGGCACAGATACGCAGTATTTT. Protein: CATSDQPRTGTDTQYF.

V is TRBV28 and J is TRBJ1-6; TRBD1 agrees at 8 bases. The germline CDR1 and CDR2 sequences are MDHEN and SYDVKM. The CDR3 contains 15 residues. With 1 base clipped from V and 10 bases from J, the junction kept 6 bases outside the gene matches. In DNA, the CDR3 is TGTGCCAGCAGTTTATCCTCAGGGGGCGGATCACCCCTCCACTTT. Translated, it gives CASSLSSGGGSPLHF. Variable domain in full (rest from reference TRBV28 and TRBJ1-6): DVKVTQSSRYLVKRTGEKVFLECVQDMDHENMFWYRQDPGLGLRLIYFSYDVKMKEKGDIPEGYSVSREKKERFSLILESASTNQTSMYLCASSLSSGGGSPLHFGNGTRLTVT.

This clone occurred a few times. V gene TRBV30 combines with J gene TRBJ1-1; no clear D. V was cut by 1 base and J by 1 base, with 13 bases left in between. The length of the CDR3 is 15 residues. Germline-derived CDR1 and CDR2 are GTSNPN and SVGIG (reference sequence). CDR3 nucleotides: TGTGCCTGGAGTGGCATCCTTGTTCGGAACACTGAAGCTTTCTTT. This encodes CAWSGILVRNTEAFF.

The chain carries TRBV19 and TRBJ2-3, with TRBD2 matching 7 bases. With 5 bases clipped from V and 2 bases from J, the junction kept 10 bases outside the gene matches. This CDR3 contains 16 residues. Germline V gene data show CDR1 as LNHDA and CDR2 as SQIVND (reference sequence). This chain's CDR3 is CASSRGVSGYTDTQYF. The CDR3 bases are TGTGCCAGTAGTCGGGGGGTAAGCGGCTACACAGATACGCAGTATTTT.

In its sample, this clone was seen once. The gene calls are TRBV5-1 and TRBJ2-5, with D perhaps matching TRBD1 (5 bases). V was trimmed by 1 base and J by 2 bases, leaving 15 bases between them. CDR3 length: 16 amino acids. Germline V gene data show CDR1 as SGHRS and CDR2 as YFSETQ. The CDR3 sequence is CASSLKGMGLQETQYF. The CDR3 coding sequence is TGCGCCAGCAGCTTGAAGGGGATGGGGTTGCAAGAGACCCAGTACTTC.

The V gene is TRBV2, the J gene TRBJ2-7; D may correspond to TRBD1 or TRBD2 (5 bases each). The CDR3 extends over 12 amino acids. The ends were cut back, 4 bases at V and 6 bases at J, with 10 bases in the middle. From germline, CDR1 is SNHLY and CDR2 FYNNEI. CDR3 amino acids: CASSGDGPEQYF. CDR3 sequence (DNA): TGTGCCAGCAGTGGGGACGGGCCCGAGCAGTACTTC.

The chain uses TRBV6-4 and TRBJ1-2; 7 bases line up with TRBD1. After removal of 4 bases from V and 7 bases from J, the junction contained 6 bases not matched to a gene. This CDR3 spans 13 amino acids. Germline CDR1 MRHNA, CDR2 SNTAGT. DNA of the CDR3: TGTGCCAGCAGTGGGCAGACAGGGTCTGGCTACACCTTC. It translates to CASSGQTGSGYTF.

The chain links TRBV27 to TRBJ2-5, with D perhaps being TRBD1 or TRBD2 (5 bases each). Trimming took off 8 bases at V and 2 bases at J, with 15 bases between the two ends. The CDR3 consists of 14 residues. Germline V lookup: CDR1 MNHEY, CDR2 SMNVEV (reference sequence). The CDR3 DNA follows: TGTGCCAGCCGGCGTTGGGGACCTCAAGAGACCCAGTACTTC. This sequence encodes CASRRWGPQETQYF.

The rearrangement joins TRBV2 to TRBJ2-5; D is possibly TRBD2 (5 bases). The CDR3 runs to 13 residues. V lost 8 bases to trimming and J lost 5 bases, with 15 bases between them. Germline CDR1 reads SNHLY; CDR2 reads FYNNEI. The DNA of the CDR3 is TGTGCCAGCTCCGGAGGCCCACGGGAGACCCAGTACTTC. Protein product: CASSGGPRETQYF.

This clone was observed a few times. The rearrangement joins TRBV28 to TRBJ2-7; 7 bases are a match to TRBD1. CDR1 MDHEN and CDR2 SYDVKM come from the germline V gene. CDR3 length: 17 amino acids. Germline trimming cut 10 bases from V and 4 bases from J; bases unmatched to any gene: 22. CDR3 coding DNA: TGTGCCACCCCCCTCCGGGACAGCTCCCACGGTCGTTACGAGCAGTACTTC. Translated, it gives CATPLRDSSHGRYEQYF.

The chain recombines TRBV28 with TRBJ1-5, with 9 nucleotides matching TRBD1. The V gene's germline CDR1 is MDHEN and CDR2 SYDVKM. The V and J ends lost 6 bases and 5 bases, in that order; junction bases with no gene match: 8. The CDR3 is 15 residues long. The CDR3 DNA reads as TGTGCCAGCAGATACGGGACAGGGTGGGATCAGCCCCAGCATTTT. Translation gives CASRYGTGWDQPQHF.

V is TRBV28 and J is TRBJ2-6; 9 nucleotides match TRBD1. This CDR3 is 19 amino acids long. CDR1 is MDHEN, CDR2 SYDVKM, per germline. The trim removed 3 bases at V and 0 bases at J, leaving 9 bases unmatched. The DNA for the CDR3 is TGTGCCAGCAGTTTGGCGGGGACAGGGTTATCCTCTGGGGCCAACGTCCTGACTTTC. Translation: CASSLAGTGLSSGANVLTF.